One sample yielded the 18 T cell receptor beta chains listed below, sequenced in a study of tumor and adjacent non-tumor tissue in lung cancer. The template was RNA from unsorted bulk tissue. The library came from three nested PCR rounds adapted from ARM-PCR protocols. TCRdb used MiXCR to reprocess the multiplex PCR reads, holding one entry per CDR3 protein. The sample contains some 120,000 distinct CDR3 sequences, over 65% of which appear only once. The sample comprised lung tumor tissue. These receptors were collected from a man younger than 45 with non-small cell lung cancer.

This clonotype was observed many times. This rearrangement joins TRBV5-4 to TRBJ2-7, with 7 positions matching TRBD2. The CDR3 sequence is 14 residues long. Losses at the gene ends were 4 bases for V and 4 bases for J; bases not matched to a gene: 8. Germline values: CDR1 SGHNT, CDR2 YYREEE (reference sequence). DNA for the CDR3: TGTGCCAGCAGCAGGGACTACCGCGGGTACGAGCAGTACTTC. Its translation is CASSRDYRGYEQYF.

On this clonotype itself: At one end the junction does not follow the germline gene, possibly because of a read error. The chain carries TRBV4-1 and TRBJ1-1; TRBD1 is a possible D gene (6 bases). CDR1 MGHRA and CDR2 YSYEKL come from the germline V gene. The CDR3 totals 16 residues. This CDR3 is CASSQEPGTSNTEACF. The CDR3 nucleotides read TGCGCCAGCAGCCAAGAGCCCGGGACATCAAACACTGAAGCTTGCTTT.

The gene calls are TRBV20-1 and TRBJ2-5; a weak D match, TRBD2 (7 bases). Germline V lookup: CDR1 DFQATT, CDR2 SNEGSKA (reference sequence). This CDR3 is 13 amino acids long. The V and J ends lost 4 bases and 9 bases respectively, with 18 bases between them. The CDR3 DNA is TGCAGTGCTAATTCGGGGGGCTCGGAGGCCCAGTACTTC. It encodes CSANSGGSEAQYF.

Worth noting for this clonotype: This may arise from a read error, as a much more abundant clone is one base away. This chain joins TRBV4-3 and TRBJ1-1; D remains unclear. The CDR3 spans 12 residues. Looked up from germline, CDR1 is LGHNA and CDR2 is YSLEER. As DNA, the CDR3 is TGCGCCAGCAGCCAAGATAGTAACGCGCCTTGCTTT. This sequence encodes CASSQDSNAPCF.

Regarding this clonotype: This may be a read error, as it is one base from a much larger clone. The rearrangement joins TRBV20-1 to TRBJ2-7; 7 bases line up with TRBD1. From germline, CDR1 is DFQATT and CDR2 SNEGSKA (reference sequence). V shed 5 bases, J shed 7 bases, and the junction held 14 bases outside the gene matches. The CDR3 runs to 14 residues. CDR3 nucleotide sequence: TGCAGTGCTTCCTACCGGGACAGTGGTGAGGAGCAGTACTTC. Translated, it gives CSASYRDSGEEQYF.

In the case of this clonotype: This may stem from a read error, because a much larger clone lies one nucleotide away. In nucleotides, the CDR3 is TGTGTCAGCAGCACAGGGGAAGCCTACGAGCAGTACTTC. This encodes CVSSTGEAYEQYF. The rearrangement links TRBV6-2 or TRBV6-3 to TRBJ2-7; 7 bases are a match to TRBD1. The CDR3 consists of 13 residues. Germline V gene lookup returns CDR1 MNHEY and CDR2 SVGEGT.

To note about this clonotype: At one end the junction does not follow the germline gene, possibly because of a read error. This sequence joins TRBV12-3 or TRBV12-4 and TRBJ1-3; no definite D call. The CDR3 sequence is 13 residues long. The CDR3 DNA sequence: TGCGCTACGGAGTCGAACTCTGGAAACACCATATATTTT. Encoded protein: CATESNSGNTIYF.

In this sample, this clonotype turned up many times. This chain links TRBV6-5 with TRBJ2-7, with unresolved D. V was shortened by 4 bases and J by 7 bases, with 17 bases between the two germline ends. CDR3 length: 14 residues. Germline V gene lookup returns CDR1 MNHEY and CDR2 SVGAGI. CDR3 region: CASSSVGNSREQYF. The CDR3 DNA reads TGTGCCAGCAGTTCAGTTGGGAACAGCCGGGAGCAGTACTTC.

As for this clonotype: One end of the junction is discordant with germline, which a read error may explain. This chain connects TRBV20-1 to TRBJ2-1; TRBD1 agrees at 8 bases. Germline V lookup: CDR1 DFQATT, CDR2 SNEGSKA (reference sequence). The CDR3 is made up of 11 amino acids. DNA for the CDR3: TGCAGTGCCTCAGGGGGCGATGAGCACCTCTTC. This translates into CSASGGDEHLF.

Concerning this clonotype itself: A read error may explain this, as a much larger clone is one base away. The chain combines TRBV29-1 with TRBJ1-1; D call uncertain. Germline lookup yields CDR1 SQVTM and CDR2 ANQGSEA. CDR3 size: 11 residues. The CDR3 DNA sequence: TGCAGGGTTGGGTCGGGAACTGAAGCTTTCTTT. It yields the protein CRVGSGTEAFF.

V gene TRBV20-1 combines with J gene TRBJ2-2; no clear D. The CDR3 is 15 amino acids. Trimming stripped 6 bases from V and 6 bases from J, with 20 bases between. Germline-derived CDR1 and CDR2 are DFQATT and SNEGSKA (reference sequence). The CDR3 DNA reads TGCAGTGCAAGAATCTCGGACGGAAGTGCCGGGGAGCTGTTTTTT. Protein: CSARISDGSAGELFF.

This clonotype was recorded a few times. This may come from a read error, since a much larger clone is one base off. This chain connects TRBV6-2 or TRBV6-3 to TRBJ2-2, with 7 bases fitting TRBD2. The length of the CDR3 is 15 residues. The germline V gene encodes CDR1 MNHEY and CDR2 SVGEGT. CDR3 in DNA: TGTGTCAGCAGTTACGGCGGGAGATTGACCGGGGAGCTGTTTTTT. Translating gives CVSSYGGRLTGELFF.

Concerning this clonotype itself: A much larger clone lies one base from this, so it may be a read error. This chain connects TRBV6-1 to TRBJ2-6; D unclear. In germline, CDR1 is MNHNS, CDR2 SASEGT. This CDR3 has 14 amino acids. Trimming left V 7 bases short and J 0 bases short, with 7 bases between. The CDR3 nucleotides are TGTGCCAGCAACTGGGACTCTGGGGCCAACGTCCTGACTTTC. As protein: CASNWDSGANVLTF.

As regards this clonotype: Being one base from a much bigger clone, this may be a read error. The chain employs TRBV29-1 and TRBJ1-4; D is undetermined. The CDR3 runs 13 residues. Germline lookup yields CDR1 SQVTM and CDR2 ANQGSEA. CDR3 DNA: TGCAGCGTTGAATTCCAGACAAATGAAAATCTGTTTTTT. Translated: CSVEFQTNENLFF. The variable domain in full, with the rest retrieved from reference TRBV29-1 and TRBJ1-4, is SAVISQKPSRDICQRGTSLTIQCQVDSQVTMMFWYRQQPGQSLTLIATANQGSEATYESGFVIDKFPISRPNLTFSTLTVSNMSPEDSSIYLCSVEFQTNENLFFGSGTQLSVL.

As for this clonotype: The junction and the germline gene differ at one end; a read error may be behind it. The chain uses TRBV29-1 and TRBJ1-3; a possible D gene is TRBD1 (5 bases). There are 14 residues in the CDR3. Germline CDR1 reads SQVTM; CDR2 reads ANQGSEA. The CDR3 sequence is CRVRDVLSGNTIYF. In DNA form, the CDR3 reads TGCAGGGTTAGGGACGTCCTCTCTGGAAACACTATATATTTT. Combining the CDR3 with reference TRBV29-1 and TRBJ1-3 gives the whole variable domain SAVISQKPSRDICQRGTSLTIQCQVDSQVTMMFWYRQQPGQSLTLIATANQGSEATYESGFVIDKFPISRPNLTFSTLTVSNMSPEDSSIYLCRVRDVLSGNTIYFGEGSWLTVV.

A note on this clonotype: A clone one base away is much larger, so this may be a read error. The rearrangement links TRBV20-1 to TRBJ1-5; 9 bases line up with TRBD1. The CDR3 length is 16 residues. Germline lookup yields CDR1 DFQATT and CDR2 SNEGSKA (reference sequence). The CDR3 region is CSVRDPGQGLNQPQHF. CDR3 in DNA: TGCAGTGTTAGAGATCCGGGACAGGGACTTAATCAGCCCCAGCATTTT.

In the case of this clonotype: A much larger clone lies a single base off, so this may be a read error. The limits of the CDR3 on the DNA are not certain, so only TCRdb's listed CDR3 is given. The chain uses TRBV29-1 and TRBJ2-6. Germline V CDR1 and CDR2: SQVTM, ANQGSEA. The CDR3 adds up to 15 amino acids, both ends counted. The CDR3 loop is CSVEWFGAGANVLPF.

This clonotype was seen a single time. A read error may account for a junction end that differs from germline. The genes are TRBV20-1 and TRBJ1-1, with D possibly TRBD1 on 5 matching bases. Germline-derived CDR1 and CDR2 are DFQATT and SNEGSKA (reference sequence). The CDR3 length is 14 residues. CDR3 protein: CNARDRTSNTEAFF. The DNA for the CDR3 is TGCAATGCTAGAGATCGGACAAGCAACACTGAGGCTTTCTTT.